A selection of T cell receptor beta chains follows, all from one sample in a study of technical replicates of blood from a handful of donors. This table comes from immunoSEQ multiplex PCR, and its TCRdb copy is limited to in-frame clones, with some not included. The sample includes 70,000 to 90,000 clones, approximately 94% of them seen just once. Sample: T cells isolated from PBMCs. These receptors were taken from a human donor in good health. The CDR3 runs from the conserved cysteine through the conserved F or W. D genes are given only for firm matches. Rows may omit the clone size; those that give it use once, few, many or a size class.

j_gene	v_gene	abundance	len	d_gene	CDR3aa	CDR3nt
TRBJ2-7	TRBV7-9	-	15	TRBD1	CASSFGQGVAYEQYF	TGTGCCAGCAGCTTTGGACAGGGTGTTGCCTACGAGCAGTACTTC
TRBJ1-4	TRBV19	-	14	-	CASMTPGVIEKLFF	TGTGCCAGTATGACACCAGGGGTGATTGAAAAACTGTTTTTT
TRBJ2-1	TRBV27	-	12	-	CASSPSGNEQFF	TGTGCCAGCAGTCCGTCGGGGAATGAGCAGTTCTTC
TRBJ1-1	TRBV15	-	15	-	CATSRAKGWDTEAFF	TGTGCCACCAGCAGAGCTAAGGGGTGGGACACTGAAGCTTTCTTT
TRBJ1-6	TRBV2	-	11	-	CASRFNSPLHF	TGTGCCAGCCGGTTCAATTCACCCCTCCACTTT
TRBJ1-4	TRBV4-1	-	15	-	CASSSTGFVIEKLFF	TGCGCCAGCAGTTCTACAGGTTTTGTGATAGAAAAACTGTTTTTT
TRBJ2-7	TRBV19	-	14	TRBD2	CASSIISGIDEQYF	TGTGCCAGTAGTATCATAAGCGGGATCGACGAGCAGTACTTC
TRBJ1-4	TRBV11-3	-	11	-	CASSFGEKLFF	TGTGCCAGCAGCTTCGGTGAAAAACTGTTTTTT
TRBJ1-5	TRBV6-1	-	13	TRBD1	CASRGQVGQPQHF	TGTGCCAGCAGAGGACAGGTTGGCCAGCCCCAGCATTTT
TRBJ2-3	TRBV9	-	15	-	CASSVAERFTDTQYF	TGTGCCAGCAGCGTAGCAGAGAGGTTCACAGATACGCAGTATTTT
TRBJ2-2	TRBV2	-	17	TRBD2	CASSDTSGGANTGELFF	TGTGCCAGCAGTGATACTAGCGGGGGGGCAAACACCGGGGAGCTGTTTTTT
TRBJ2-5	TRBV11-2	-	14	-	CASSLDLTEGTQYF	TGTGCCAGCAGCTTAGATCTGACAGAAGGGACCCAGTACTTC
TRBJ2-7	TRBV5-1	-	18	TRBD2	CASSLGTSGRAMSYEQYF	TGCGCCAGCAGCTTGGGTACTAGCGGGAGGGCCATGTCATACGAGCAGTACTTC
TRBJ2-1	TRBV4-1	-	15	-	CASSQDQFSYNEQFF	TGCGCCAGCAGCCAAGATCAATTCTCCTACAATGAGCAGTTCTTC
TRBJ1-5	TRBV6-5	-	13	-	CASSYAGNQPQHF	TGTGCCAGCAGTTACGCAGGGAATCAGCCCCAGCATTTT
TRBJ1-1	TRBV30	-	11	-	CAWDSYREAFF	TGTGCCTGGGACTCATACAGGGAAGCTTTCTTT
TRBJ1-2	TRBV5-4	-	12	-	CASSSDAAGYTF	TGTGCCAGCAGCTCCGATGCGGCTGGCTACACCTTC
TRBJ2-7	TRBV11-2	few	16	TRBD2	CASSLPSGRRAYEQYF	TGTGCCAGCAGCTTACCTAGCGGGAGGCGCGCCTACGAGCAGTACTTC
TRBJ2-2	TRBV4-1	-	15	TRBD1	CASSPRGTDTGELFF	TGCGCCAGCAGCCCAAGGGGGACAGACACCGGGGAGCTGTTTTTT
TRBJ2-7	TRBV6-1	-	13	-	CASSERRVDEQYF	TGTGCCAGCAGTGAGCGGCGGGTGGACGAGCAGTACTTC
TRBJ2-2	TRBV5-1	-	16	TRBD2	CASSTRLAGNTGELFF	TGCGCCAGCAGCACTAGGCTAGCGGGAAACACCGGGGAGCTGTTTTTT
TRBJ1-1	TRBV28	-	16	TRBD1	CASSSRQGAGPTEAFF	TGTGCCAGCAGTTCGAGACAGGGGGCGGGACCCACTGAAGCTTTCTTT
TRBJ2-7	TRBV19	-	14	TRBD1	CASSRGDRGSEQYF	TGTGCCAGTAGTCGGGGGGACAGGGGAAGCGAGCAGTACTTC
TRBJ2-3	TRBV5-1	-	17	TRBD2	CASSLKVAGVWTDTQYF	TGCGCCAGCAGCTTGAAGGTAGCGGGAGTGTGGACAGATACGCAGTATTTT
TRBJ2-1	TRBV7-9	-	16	-	CASSPKQSSSYNEQFF	TGTGCCAGCAGCCCGAAACAGTCGAGCTCCTACAATGAGCAGTTCTTC
TRBJ2-5	TRBV6-5	-	14	TRBD2	CASSPPGLAETQYF	TGTGCCAGCAGTCCCCCGGGACTAGCAGAGACCCAGTACTTC
TRBJ1-4	TRBV18	-	14	-	CASSPRDRGEKLFF	TGTGCCAGCTCACCACGGGACCGGGGGGAAAAACTGTTTTTT
TRBJ1-1	TRBV11-2	once	16	-	CASSSDTWGYGTEAFF	TGTGCCAGCAGCTCCGACACTTGGGGCTATGGAACTGAAGCTTTCTTT
TRBJ2-2	TRBV5-4	-	17	TRBD2	CASSFSSGRGLIGELFF	TGTGCCAGCAGCTTTTCTAGCGGGAGAGGGCTCATCGGGGAGCTGTTTTTT
TRBJ2-7	TRBV28	once	16	TRBD1	CASSIISWDRTYEQYF	TGTGCCAGCAGTATAATCAGTTGGGACAGGACCTACGAGCAGTACTTC
TRBJ1-1	TRBV7-6	-	12	-	CASSLISAEAFF	TGTGCCAGCAGCTTAATTAGTGCGGAAGCTTTCTTT